Listed below are T cell receptor beta chains from one sample, sequenced in a study of graft-versus-host responses after intestinal transplantation. Sequencing used immunoSEQ multiplex PCR; TCRdb keeps in-frame clones, though not all of them. In the table there are 29,000 or so clones, roughly 87% of which are singletons. Sequenced here: PBMCs, sampled about 430 days after intestinal transplantation. These receptors came from a human patient who received an intestinal transplant, so some T cells may come from the graft donor. Both conserved end residues are part of each CDR3.

V gene: TRBV5-6
J gene: TRBJ1-1
CDR3 protein: CASSSPRGAMNTEAFF

V gene: TRBV11-2
J gene: TRBJ1-1
CDR3 protein: CASSLAPSGNTEAFF

V gene: TRBV18
J gene: TRBJ2-1
CDR3 protein: CASSYRGRNEQFF

V gene: TRBV25-1
J gene: TRBJ2-7
CDR3 protein: CASSVGQGFDEQYF

V gene: TRBV2
J gene: TRBJ2-7
CDR3 protein: CASSADRVGEQYF

V gene: TRBV9
J gene: TRBJ2-3
CDR3 protein: CASSVDLGLAGGTILTDTQYF

V gene: TRBV6-4
J gene: TRBJ2-5
CDR3 protein: CASSDSIQREGRETQYF

V gene: TRBV7-9
J gene: TRBJ2-1
CDR3 protein: CASSHDRVYNEQFF

V gene: TRBV28
J gene: TRBJ2-7
CDR3 protein: CAIGGSEAYEQYF

V gene: TRBV5-4
J gene: TRBJ2-2
CDR3 protein: CASSLVSGTSGGELFF

V gene: TRBV4-2
J gene: TRBJ2-7
CDR3 protein: CASSQDNGGSGSYEQYF

V gene: TRBV18
J gene: TRBJ2-7
CDR3 protein: CASSPLRDSYEQYF

V gene: TRBV5-5
J gene: TRBJ1-6
CDR3 protein: CASSSSGNRGVNSPLHF

V gene: TRBV14
J gene: TRBJ1-1
CDR3 protein: CASRPSGGPEAFF

V gene: TRBV30
J gene: TRBJ1-2
CDR3 protein: CAWTPGYGYTF

V gene: TRBV6-5
J gene: TRBJ1-2
CDR3 protein: CASSFPGRNYGYTF

V gene: TRBV10-1
J gene: TRBJ2-1
CDR3 protein: CASSGAAIFKAEDNEQFF

V gene: TRBV5-8
J gene: TRBJ2-7
CDR3 protein: CASSEYRGFYEQYF

V gene: TRBV10-2
J gene: TRBJ1-2
CDR3 protein: CASSEPGFNYGYTF

V gene: TRBV19
J gene: TRBJ2-1
CDR3 protein: CASSIEQGGYNEQFF

V gene: TRBV27
J gene: TRBJ1-3
CDR3 protein: CASSDLNTIYF

V gene: TRBV7-9
J gene: TRBJ1-1
CDR3 protein: CASSLGDRGFITEAFF

V gene: TRBV21-1
J gene: TRBJ1-2
CDR3 protein: CASLTDGNYGYTF

V gene: TRBV5-6
J gene: TRBJ1-1
CDR3 protein: CASSPFWVSKNTEAFF

V gene: TRBV4-1
J gene: TRBJ1-4
CDR3 protein: CASSQRTLATNEKLFF

V gene: TRBV5-1
J gene: TRBJ1-1
CDR3 protein: CASSRQGADLNTEAFF

V gene: TRBV4-3
J gene: TRBJ2-7
CDR3 protein: CASSQVPVGSEQYF